The subject of this entry is one T cell receptor beta chain. This sample stems from a study of blood T cell repertoires in COVID-19. Study details: COVID-19 samples from acute and convalescent phases originated in the United States, Italy and Spain.

The J segment lost 7 bases and the V segment lost 2 bases, leaving 2 bases of the junction unmatched. The CDR3 has 14 amino acids. Germline lookup yields CDR1 SGHRS and CDR2 YFSETQ. Per the authors' pipeline: Researchers report that nucleated cell counts were estimated from reference gene primer amplification. The protocol was immunoSEQ multiplex PCR, while the TCRdb copy is restricted to in-frame clones and leaves out a portion. Clone size and the V and J calls come from that table; the DNA yielded D and trimming. The sample yields 150,000 to 200,000 clones, approximately 90% seen once. The sequenced material came from peripheral blood. The receptor comes from a woman of 80 years or more in a cohort sampled during active or convalescent COVID-19. V and J are TRBV5-1 and TRBJ1-6; 8 positions match TRBD1. The CDR3 DNA reads as TGCGCCAGCAGCTTACAGGGGGAAAATTCACCCCTCCACTTT. It yields the protein CASSLQGENSPLHF.